Shown below are 17 T cell receptor beta chains from a single sample sequenced in a study of blood T cell repertoires in COVID-19. Profiling relied on immunoSEQ multiplex PCR, and the TCRdb table lists in-frame clones only, not all of them. The sample records approximately 90,000 clones, less than 90% being singletons. The sample taken for sequencing was peripheral blood. These receptors all come from a man in his sixties with acute or convalescent COVID-19.

J is TRBJ2-7 and V is TRBV3-1 (or the pseudogene TRBV3-2); 11 bases are shared with TRBD1. J lost 6 bases, V lost 4 bases, and 11 bases had no gene match. The CDR3 sequence is 16 residues long. In germline, CDR1 is LGHDT, CDR2 YNNKEL (reference sequence). The CDR3 sequence: CASSLTTGTGGVEQYF. CDR3 DNA sequence: TGTGCCAGCAGCCTAACTACCGGGACAGGGGGAGTCGAGCAGTACTTC.

The chain uses TRBV24-1 and TRBJ1-1; unclear D gene. V was cut by 0 bases and J by 5 bases, with 15 bases left in between. The length of the CDR3 is 16 residues. The germline V gene encodes CDR1 KGHDR and CDR2 SFDVKD. The CDR3 DNA reads as TGTGCCACCAGTGATTTGCATCGGGGTCGGAGTACTGAAGCTTTCTTT. Translating gives CATSDLHRGRSTEAFF.

The chain links TRBV5-1 to TRBJ2-3, with D perhaps matching TRBD2 (5 bases). The germline gives CDR1 SGHRS, CDR2 YFSETQ. The V end lost 3 bases, the J end lost 2 bases, and 10 bases lay between the germline ends. CDR3 length: 14 amino acids. The CDR3 sequence is CASSSLAHTDTQYF. CDR3 coding DNA: TGCGCCAGCAGCTCTCTAGCCCACACAGATACGCAGTATTTT.

The gene calls are TRBV7-8 and TRBJ1-2; 7 nucleotides align to TRBD1. The germline CDR1 and CDR2 sequences are SGHVS and FQNEAQ. V lost 6 bases, J lost 8 bases, and 9 bases stayed unmatched. This CDR3 has 13 residues. This CDR3 is CASSLQGTWGYTF. The CDR3 DNA reads TGTGCCAGCAGTTTACAGGGGACATGGGGCTACACCTTC.

The CDR3 spells CASSGLVGYEQYF. The CDR3 DNA follows: TGTGCCAGCTCGGGACTAGTGGGATACGAGCAGTACTTC. The chain joins TRBV18 to TRBJ2-7, with TRBD2 matching over 8 bases. CDR1 is KGHSH, CDR2 LQKENI, per germline. V was pared by 6 bases and J by 4 bases, with 5 bases of the junction left unmatched. This CDR3 has 13 residues. Variable domain in full (rest from reference TRBV18 and TRBJ2-7): NAGVMQNPRHLVRRRGQEARLRCSPMKGHSHVYWYRQLPEEGLKFMVYLQKENIIDESGMPKERFSAEFPKEGPSILRIQQVVRGDSAAYFCASSGLVGYEQYFGPGTRLTVT.

The rearrangement uses TRBV7-8 and TRBJ1-2, with TRBD1 matching 8 bases. Germline V gene sequence: CDR1 SGHVS, CDR2 FQNEAQ. The CDR3 is made up of 18 amino acids. J was trimmed by 6 bases and V by 1 base; bases with no gene match: 16. CDR3 region: CASSLDLQGARWSDGYTF. DNA for the CDR3: TGTGCCAGCAGCTTAGATTTGCAGGGGGCGCGATGGTCGGATGGCTACACCTTC.

The rearrangement links TRBV9 to TRBJ2-3; D remains ambiguous. V was shortened by 3 bases and J by 4 bases, with 12 bases between the two germline ends. This CDR3 comprises 14 residues. Germline V lookup: CDR1 SGDLS, CDR2 YYNGEE. CDR3 coding DNA: TGTGCCAGCAGCGACCGAACTCCGCCAGATACGCAGTATTTT. It encodes CASSDRTPPDTQYF.

The rearrangement uses TRBV15 and TRBJ2-3, with D unresolved. The V end lost 3 bases, the J end lost 2 bases, and 12 bases lay between the germline ends. CDR3 length: 15 amino acids. CDR1 LNHNV and CDR2 YYDKDF come from the germline V gene (reference sequence). DNA for the CDR3: TGTGCCACCAGCAGGAACCCGACTTTCACAGATACGCAGTATTTT. Its translation: CATSRNPTFTDTQYF.

J is TRBJ2-6 and V is TRBV4-1; 11 bases align to TRBD2. This CDR3 is 16 amino acids long. V gave up 9 bases and J gave up 0 bases; unmatched junction bases: 4. CDR1 and CDR2 (germline): MGHRA, YSYEKL. CDR3 sequence (DNA): TGCGCCAGTACTAGCGGGGGTTCCTCTGGGGCCAACGTCCTGACTTTC. It codes for CASTSGGSSGANVLTF.

The J gene is TRBJ2-5, the V gene TRBV19; D unresolved. Germline CDR1 LNHDA, CDR2 SQIVND (reference sequence). The CDR3 extends over 12 amino acids. The V gene lost 10 bases and the J gene lost 3 bases, with 12 bases spanning the gap. The CDR3 loop reads CATSSLKETQYF. The CDR3, as DNA: TGTGCCACCTCGAGTCTGAAAGAGACCCAGTACTTC.

The rearrangement uses TRBV6-6 and TRBJ2-3; TRBD1 agrees at 8 bases. Trimming at V came to 6 bases and at J to 4 bases, leaving 0 bases not matched to a gene. The CDR3 is made up of 12 amino acids. Germline-derived CDR1 and CDR2 are MNHNY and SVGAGI (reference sequence). The CDR3 sequence is CASRTGADTQYF. The DNA of the CDR3 is TGTGCCAGCAGGACAGGGGCAGATACGCAGTATTTT.

This clone was seen more than once but under ten times. This sequence joins TRBV11-2 and TRBJ2-3; D not resolved. V lost 1 base to trimming and J lost 2 bases, with 7 bases between them. Germline assignment: CDR1 SGHAT and CDR2 FQNNGV. The CDR3 is 14 amino acids. CDR3 coding DNA: TGTGCCAGCAGCTTAGTAGATGACACAGATACGCAGTATTTT. Translating it yields CASSLVDDTDTQYF.

The rearrangement links TRBV11-2 to TRBJ2-5; D might be TRBD2 (6 bases). The CDR3 is 13 amino acids. V was cut by 5 bases and J by 5 bases, with 12 bases left in between. Germline assignment: CDR1 SGHAT and CDR2 FQNNGV. CDR3 nucleotide sequence: TGTGCCAGCAGCAAGACTAGTAGGGAGACCCAGTACTTC. Protein product: CASSKTSRETQYF.

The chain links TRBV2 to TRBJ1-6, with D possibly being TRBD1 (5 bases). This CDR3 has 13 amino acids. Germline V gene sequence: CDR1 SNHLY, CDR2 FYNNEI. Trimming shortened V by 3 bases and J by 10 bases, and 10 bases separated the two germline ends. CDR3 bases: TGTGCCAGCAGTGACAGGGCCGGGTCACCCCTCCACTTT. It encodes CASSDRAGSPLHF. Full variable domain (outside the CDR3, taken from reference TRBV2 and TRBJ1-6): EPEVTQTPSHQVTQMGQEVILRCVPISNHLYFYWYRQILGQKVEFLVSFYNNEISEKSEIFDDQFSVERPDGSNFTLKIRSTKLEDSAMYFCASSDRAGSPLHFGNGTRLTVT.

V usage is TRBV7-8 and J usage is TRBJ1-2; 7 bases agree with TRBD1. The germline CDR1 and CDR2 sequences are SGHVS and FQNEAQ. The CDR3 has 14 amino acids. V lost 5 bases to trimming and J lost 4 bases; unmatched junction nucleotides: 7. CDR3 in amino acids: CASSQGTVTYGYTF. The CDR3 nucleotides read TGTGCCAGCAGCCAAGGGACAGTTACCTATGGCTACACCTTC.

V gene TRBV5-3 combines with J gene TRBJ2-1; 9 bases line up with TRBD2. TRBV5-3 is an ORF, with its function uncertain. This CDR3 is 18 amino acids long. V dropped 0 bases and J dropped 4; count of bases not matched to a gene: 11. This CDR3 reads CARSLDYSGLATYNEQFF. The DNA for the CDR3 is TGTGCCAGAAGCTTGGATTACTCCGGACTAGCGACATACAATGAGCAGTTCTTC.

The chain couples TRBV30 to TRBJ1-4; D unclear. Germline CDR1 reads GTSNPN; CDR2 reads SVGIG (reference sequence). The CDR3 runs 13 residues. Deletions cut 2 bases from V and 5 bases from J, with 9 bases between. The DNA of the CDR3 is TGTGCCTGGAGTCCCCCCGGGAATGAAAAACTGTTTTTT. Translating gives CAWSPPGNEKLFF.